The 30 T cell receptor beta chains below were found in one sample sequenced in a study of graft-versus-host responses after intestinal transplantation. Measured with immunoSEQ multiplex PCR; TCRdb has only the in-frame clones, and not every one. The sample shows roughly 110,000 clones, more than 85% of them seen only once. Their antigen targets remain unknown. Here the sequenced sample was unstimulated CD8+ T cells sorted from spleen or lymph node cells, taken before transplant. All receptors come from a human donor who was the organ donor for an intestinal transplant.

V is TRBV4-1 and J is TRBJ1-2; no definite D call. Germline V lookup: CDR1 MGHRA, CDR2 YSYEKL. This CDR3 spans 14 amino acids. V was shortened by 0 bases and J by 4 bases, with 9 bases between the two germline ends. CDR3 bases: TGCGCCAGCAGCCAAGATGAGGATTTCTATGGCTACACCTTC. Protein: CASSQDEDFYGYTF.

The V and J genes are TRBV4-1 and TRBJ2-3; unclear D gene. Germline V gene sequence: CDR1 MGHRA, CDR2 YSYEKL. The CDR3 has 13 residues. V lost 0 bases to trimming and J lost 5 bases, with 6 bases between them. For the CDR3, the DNA is TGCGCCAGCAGCCAAGACTCCGGAGATACGCAGTATTTT. It codes for CASSQDSGDTQYF.

The CDR3 sequence: CASRLQGYEQYF. The CDR3 nucleotides are TGTGCAAGTCGCTTACAGGGTTACGAGCAGTACTTC. The rearrangement joins TRBV12-2 to TRBJ2-7; whether TRBD1, the table's D call, matches the DNA was not checked. TRBV12-2 is recorded as a pseudogene. CDR3 length equals 12 residues.

V is TRBV30 and J is TRBJ2-1, with D possibly matching TRBD2 (6 bases). Trimming cost V 1 base and J 0 bases, with 13 bases left between them. Germline assignment: CDR1 GTSNPN and CDR2 SVGIG (reference sequence). CDR3 length equals 16 residues. Written as DNA, the CDR3 is TGTGCCTGGAGTGATTATAGCGGTAGCTCCTACAATGAGCAGTTCTTC. Its protein is CAWSDYSGSSYNEQFF.

The sample holds one count of this clone. The chain employs TRBV4-1 and TRBJ2-1; the D call may be TRBD1 or TRBD2 (6 bases each). V was pared by 1 base and J by 7 bases, with 11 bases between. The CDR3 contains 14 residues. The germline V gene encodes CDR1 MGHRA and CDR2 YSYEKL. Written as DNA, the CDR3 is TGCGCCAGCAGCCAAGTTTTAGGGGGGAATGAGCAGTTCTTC. The encoded protein is CASSQVLGGNEQFF.

This chain uses TRBV4-1 with TRBJ2-7; the match to TRBD1 covers 7 bases. Germline V gives CDR1 MGHRA, CDR2 YSYEKL. This CDR3 comprises 13 residues. Trimming removed 3 bases from V and 5 bases from J; junction bases left unmatched: 4. The CDR3 bases are TGCGCCAGCAGCCAGGGACAGTTTAACGAGCAGTACTTC. Protein product: CASSQGQFNEQYF.

This clone appeared once. The chain joins TRBV30 to TRBJ1-2; 10 bases agree with TRBD1. The CDR3 totals 13 residues. The V and J ends lost 1 base and 8 bases, in that order; junction bases with no gene match: 4. Looked up from germline, CDR1 is GTSNPN and CDR2 is SVGIG (reference sequence). CDR3 in DNA: TGTGCCTGGAGTGCCGGGACAGGGGACGGCTACACCTTC. It encodes CAWSAGTGDGYTF. Using reference TRBV30 and TRBJ1-2 for the parts outside the CDR3, the full variable domain is SQTIHQWPATLVQPVGSPLSLECTVEGTSNPNLYWYRQAAGRGLQLLFYSVGIGQISSEVPQNLSASRPQDRQFILSSKKLLLSDSGFYLCAWSAGTGDGYTFGSGTRLTVV.

The rearrangement uses TRBV19 and TRBJ2-3, with no clear D. There are 15 residues in the CDR3. Trimming removed 1 base from V and 2 bases from J, with 10 bases in between. Germline V gene sequence: CDR1 LNHDA, CDR2 SQIVND (reference sequence). The CDR3 DNA reads TGTGCCAGTAGTATAGGCTCAAGGGACACAGATACGCAGTATTTT. As protein: CASSIGSRDTDTQYF.

The V and J genes are TRBV15 and TRBJ2-7, with D perhaps matching TRBD2 (6 bases). The CDR3 runs to 16 residues. Germline V lookup: CDR1 LNHNV, CDR2 YYDKDF (reference sequence). V was trimmed by 1 base and J by 0 bases, leaving 13 bases between them. The CDR3 DNA sequence: TGTGCCACCAGCAGAGCTCAGTGGCGGGACTCCTACGAGCAGTACTTC. It yields the protein CATSRAQWRDSYEQYF. Variable domain in full (rest from reference TRBV15 and TRBJ2-7): DAMVIQNPRYQVTQFGKPVTLSCSQTLNHNVMYWYQQKSSQAPKLLFHYYDKDFNNEADTPDNFQSRRPNTSFCFLDIRSPGLGDTAMYLCATSRAQWRDSYEQYFGPGTRLTVT.

J is TRBJ2-7 and V is TRBV27, with D perhaps assigned TRBD1 or TRBD2 (6 bases each). From germline, CDR1 is MNHEY and CDR2 SMNVEV (reference sequence). V shed 10 bases and J shed 1 base, with 20 bases lying between them. The CDR3 runs 15 residues. CDR3 in amino acids: CANRAGGGESYEQYF. The CDR3 nucleotides are TGTGCCAACCGGGCCGGAGGGGGAGAGTCCTACGAGCAGTACTTC.

This clone was recorded a few times. This chain links TRBV28 with TRBJ1-2; TRBD1 matches 9 bases. The ends lost 3 bases at V and 6 bases at J; junction bases unmatched: 8. The CDR3 has 15 residues. CDR1 MDHEN and CDR2 SYDVKM come from the germline V gene. The CDR3 DNA reads TGTGCCAGCAGTTTTTTTCGGGACAGGGAGAATGGCTACACCTTC. Translation gives CASSFFRDRENGYTF.

The J gene is TRBJ2-2, the V gene TRBV2; D is possibly TRBD2 (7 bases). Trimming left V 2 bases short and J 5 bases short, with 21 bases between. Looked up from germline, CDR1 is SNHLY and CDR2 is FYNNEI. The CDR3 is 18 residues long. The CDR3 region is CASSESPLGAGVTGELFF. The CDR3 DNA follows: TGTGCCAGCAGTGAAAGCCCCCTGGGGGCGGGAGTTACCGGGGAGCTGTTTTTT.

The chain has TRBV9 and TRBJ2-7, with D maybe TRBD1 (6 bases). There are 14 residues in the CDR3. The germline CDR1 and CDR2 sequences are SGDLS and YYNGEE. The V gene lost 4 bases and the J gene lost 2 bases, with 13 bases spanning the gap. CDR3 amino acids: CASSSEGVTYEQYF. In DNA form, the CDR3 reads TGTGCCAGCAGCTCCGAGGGGGTCACCTACGAGCAGTACTTC.

The V gene is TRBV7-6, the J gene TRBJ2-3; the D gene is possibly TRBD2 (5 bases). The CDR3 totals 14 residues. The ends were cut back, 2 bases at V and 1 base at J, with 7 bases in the middle. The germline gives CDR1 SGHVS, CDR2 FNYEAQ. CDR3 in amino acids: CASSLLEGTDTQYF. The CDR3 nucleotides read TGTGCCAGCAGCTTATTGGAGGGCACAGATACGCAGTATTTT.

The J gene is TRBJ2-2, the V gene TRBV6-6; 7 nucleotides match TRBD2. The CDR3 has 15 amino acids. The germline V gene encodes CDR1 MNHNY and CDR2 SVGAGI (reference sequence). Trimming at V came to 2 bases and at J to 3 bases, leaving 3 bases not matched to a gene. This CDR3 reads CASSYASGDTGELFF. The DNA for the CDR3 is TGTGCCAGCAGTTACGCCAGCGGGGACACCGGGGAGCTGTTTTTT.

This clone was recorded only once. The V call is TRBV2, the J call TRBJ2-5; D possibly corresponds to TRBD2 (5 bases). The CDR3 runs 12 residues. V lost 4 bases and J lost 2, with 5 bases in between. In germline, CDR1 is SNHLY, CDR2 FYNNEI. CDR3 sequence (DNA): TGTGCCAGCAGTGGGACTCAAGAGACCCAGTACTTC. Translated: CASSGTQETQYF.

The V call is TRBV2, the J call TRBJ2-1; possible D gene TRBD2, 6 bases. V lost 0 bases and J 3 bases, leaving 12 bases between the germline ends. Germline V lookup: CDR1 SNHLY, CDR2 FYNNEI. The length of the CDR3 is 16 residues. In DNA form, the CDR3 reads TGTGCCAGCAGTGAAGCGGGCGGGACTCTCTACAATGAGCAGTTCTTC. It specifies CASSEAGGTLYNEQFF.

The V gene is TRBV15, the J gene TRBJ2-1; 8 bases are shared with TRBD2. With 3 bases clipped from V and 4 bases from J, the junction kept 5 bases outside the gene matches. This CDR3 has 15 residues. The germline V gene has CDR1 LNHNV and CDR2 YYDKDF (reference sequence). The CDR3 loop is CATSRATSAYNEQFF. CDR3 bases: TGTGCCACCAGCAGGGCGACTAGCGCATACAATGAGCAGTTCTTC.

The chain carries TRBV11-2 and TRBJ1-2; D is possibly TRBD1 (6 bases). Trimming took off 5 bases at V and 7 bases at J, with 14 bases between the two ends. Germline CDR1 reads SGHAT; CDR2 reads FQNNGV. The CDR3 is 13 residues long. Here the CDR3 DNA reads TGTGCCAGCAGCCTAGGGGGTTTGGGTGGCTACACCTTC. Translating gives CASSLGGLGGYTF.

The chain employs TRBV28 and TRBJ2-5; 8 bases are shared with TRBD1. The DNA end favors TRBJ2-7, so the J call may be wrong. Per germline, CDR1 MDHEN and CDR2 SYDVKM. The CDR3 loop spans 14 amino acids. The CDR3, as DNA: TGTGCCAGCAGTCCAGGACAGGGTGCCTACGAGCAGTACTTC. Translating it yields CASSPGQGAYEQYF.

The genes are TRBV19 and TRBJ1-2; D is unclear. CDR1 is LNHDA and CDR2 is SQIVND in the germline V gene (reference sequence). Trimming stripped 3 bases from V and 1 base from J, with 9 bases between. The length of the CDR3 is 14 residues. This CDR3 is CASSITAYNYGYTF. The DNA of the CDR3 is TGTGCCAGTAGTATCACCGCTTATAACTATGGCTACACCTTC.

V usage is TRBV5-1 and J usage is TRBJ1-2; D is unclear. CDR3 length: 14 amino acids. The ends were cut back, 3 bases at V and 4 bases at J, with 13 bases in the middle. The germline V gene encodes CDR1 SGHRS and CDR2 YFSETQ. CDR3 in DNA: TGCGCCAGCAGCTACAGAGGACGGACCTATGGCTACACCTTC. This sequence encodes CASSYRGRTYGYTF. The full variable domain, with the rest looked up from reference TRBV5-1 and TRBJ1-2, is KAGVTQTPRYLIKTRGQQVTLSCSPISGHRSVSWYQQTPGQGLQFLFEYFSETQRNKGNFPGRFSGRQFSNSRSEMNVSTLELGDSALYLCASSYRGRTYGYTFGSGTRLTVV.

J is TRBJ1-1 and V is TRBV30, with 7 bases aligning to TRBD1. V dropped 3 bases and J dropped 6; count of bases not matched to a gene: 7. Germline V gene sequence: CDR1 GTSNPN, CDR2 SVGIG (reference sequence). The CDR3 extends over 13 amino acids. CDR3 nucleotide sequence: TGTGCCTGGAGCCTGGGACAGAGGGCTGAAGCTTTCTTT. Residues: CAWSLGQRAEAFF.

J is TRBJ2-7 and V is TRBV6-5; TRBD1 might be the D (5 bases). V was pared by 2 bases and J by 3 bases, with 11 bases between. Germline V gene data show CDR1 as MNHEY and CDR2 as SVGAGI. CDR3 length: 14 residues. The CDR3 loop is CASSYRQGFYEQYF. The CDR3 DNA reads as TGTGCCAGCAGTTACCGCCAGGGATTCTACGAGCAGTACTTC.

This clone appeared a single time. This chain uses TRBV5-1 with TRBJ2-7; 9 bases are a match to TRBD2. Per the germline V gene, CDR1 is SGHRS and CDR2 is YFSETQ. V shed 4 bases and J 5 bases; nucleotides not matched to a gene: 10. This CDR3 is 15 amino acids long. CDR3 DNA sequence: TGCGCCAGCAGCCCGGGACTAGCAACTTCCAACGAGCAGTACTTC. This codes for CASSPGLATSNEQYF.

The chain joins TRBV7-2 to TRBJ2-1, with TRBD2 as a possible D gene (5 bases). CDR3 length equals 12 residues. Germline CDR1 reads SGHTA; CDR2 reads FQGNSA. V gave up 5 bases and J gave up 5 bases, with 7 bases separating them. The DNA for the CDR3 is TGTGCCAGCAGCCAACTAGACAATGAGCAGTTCTTC. Protein: CASSQLDNEQFF.

The chain combines TRBV28 with TRBJ2-7; TRBD1 matches 10 bases. The CDR3 length is 19 residues. Germline trimming cut 1 base from V and 3 bases from J; bases unmatched to any gene: 15. Germline CDR1 reads MDHEN; CDR2 reads SYDVKM. CDR3 coding DNA: TGTGCCAGCAGTTTATCGTTGAGGGGCGGGACAGGGGCGGACTACGAGCAGTACTTC. It codes for CASSLSLRGGTGADYEQYF.

This chain joins TRBV10-3 and TRBJ2-7, with TRBD1 matching 7 bases. Per germline, CDR1 ENHRY and CDR2 SYGVKD. The CDR3 is 15 residues long. Trimming removed 8 bases from V and 0 bases from J; junction bases left unmatched: 10. The CDR3 region is CAIGTARINSYEQYF. DNA for the CDR3: TGTGCCATCGGGACAGCAAGGATCAACTCCTACGAGCAGTACTTC.

The chain recombines TRBV27 with TRBJ2-6; TRBD2 might be the D (5 bases). V was pared by 6 bases and J by 3 bases, with 15 bases between. The CDR3 runs 16 residues. CDR1 MNHEY and CDR2 SMNVEV come from the germline V gene (reference sequence). Written as DNA, the CDR3 is TGTGCCAGCAGGACATATGCGGGCGGTGGGGCCAACGTCCTGACTTTC. It yields the protein CASRTYAGGGANVLTF. Supplemented by reference TRBV27 and TRBJ2-6, the full variable domain reads EAQVTQNPRYLITVTGKKLTVTCSQNMNHEYMSWYRQDPGLGLRQIYYSMNVEVTDKGDVPEGYKVSRKEKRNFPLILESPSPNQTSLYFCASRTYAGGGANVLTFGAGSRLTVL.

The rearrangement uses TRBV4-1 and TRBJ2-7; 9 nucleotides align to TRBD2. CDR1 and CDR2 (germline): MGHRA, YSYEKL. This CDR3 contains 14 residues. J was trimmed by 2 bases and V by 4 bases; bases with no gene match: 3. As DNA, the CDR3 is TGCGCCAGCAGCCGCCGACTAGCGGCCTACGAGCAGTACTTC. Its protein is CASSRRLAAYEQYF.